Below are 29 T cell receptor beta chains sequenced from a single sample in a study of OX40 agonist ivuxolimab in advanced cancers. Sequenced by immunoSEQ multiplex PCR; TCRdb stores in-frame clones only, minus some. The profile covers tens of thousands of clones, with around nine tenths appearing a single time and about 1.1% taken by the ten largest. The sequencing here drew on CD4+ or CD8+ T cells sorted from blood, taken in a trial of the OX40 agonist ivuxolimab. The source is an adult with an advanced solid tumor such as melanoma, head and neck, liver or kidney cancer.

The chain uses TRBV19 and TRBJ2-3; no clear D. The CDR3 is 14 amino acids. The V gene lost 1 base and the J gene lost 6 bases, with 11 bases spanning the gap. Per the germline V gene, CDR1 is LNHDA and CDR2 is SQIVND (reference sequence). CDR3 residues: CASSIGTLEDTQYF. CDR3 bases: TGTGCCAGTAGTATAGGGACCCTAGAGGATACGCAGTATTTT.

This chain uses TRBV6-4 with TRBJ2-5, with D perhaps being TRBD1 or TRBD2 (5 bases each). The CDR3 has 15 residues. From germline, CDR1 is MRHNA and CDR2 SNTAGT. V was trimmed by 0 bases and J by 1 base, leaving 9 bases between them. CDR3 DNA sequence: TGTGCCAGCAGTGACTCTTTCGGGACCCAAGAGACCCAGTACTTC. Translation: CASSDSFGTQETQYF.

This clone was detected only once. The chain uses TRBV5-1 and TRBJ2-7; 9 bases are a match to TRBD1. V lost 4 bases and J lost 5; bases outside the gene matches: 10. The CDR3 runs to 15 residues. Germline V lookup: CDR1 SGHRS, CDR2 YFSETQ. CDR3 DNA sequence: TGCGCCAGCAGCCCACCACAGGGGGCAATAAACGAGCAGTACTTC. Encoded protein: CASSPPQGAINEQYF.

About this clone itself: The junction shows a germline mismatch at one end, possibly a read error. The chain is built from TRBV7-2 and TRBJ2-3; D may be TRBD2 (6 bases). The CDR3 has 16 amino acids. Germline-derived CDR1 and CDR2 are SGHTA and FQGNSA. The CDR3 DNA follows: TGTGCCAGCAGCTCTCTGACTAGGAGGAGCAGAGATACGCAGTATTTT. It yields the protein CASSSLTRRSRDTQYF.

This chain joins TRBV7-2 and TRBJ2-5; D unresolved. V dropped 5 bases and J dropped 0 bases, with 4 bases sitting between them. CDR3 length equals 12 residues. CDR1 SGHTA and CDR2 FQGNSA come from the germline V gene. Here the CDR3 reads CASSMYQETQYF. CDR3 nucleotide sequence: TGTGCCAGCAGCATGTACCAAGAGACCCAGTACTTC. The full variable domain, in which reference TRBV7-2 and TRBJ2-5 provide the parts outside the CDR3, is GAGVSQSPSNKVTEKGKDVELRCDPISGHTALYWYRQSLGQGLEFLIYFQGNSAPDKSGLPSDRFSAERTGGSVSTLTIQRTQQEDSAVYLCASSMYQETQYFGPGTRLLVL.

CDR3 protein: CASQRAGVDTIYF. Here the CDR3 DNA reads TGTGCCAGCCAACGGGCAGGGGTGGACACCATATATTTT. The chain uses TRBV28 and TRBJ1-3; D possibly corresponds to TRBD1 (6 bases). The CDR3 is made up of 13 amino acids. Trimming left V 8 bases short and J 8 bases short, with 16 bases between. CDR1 MDHEN and CDR2 SYDVKM come from the germline V gene. The full variable domain, in which reference TRBV28 and TRBJ1-3 provide the parts outside the CDR3, is DVKVTQSSRYLVKRTGEKVFLECVQDMDHENMFWYRQDPGLGLRLIYFSYDVKMKEKGDIPEGYSVSREKKERFSLILESASTNQTSMYLCASQRAGVDTIYFGEGSWLTVV.

CDR3 nucleotides: TGTGCCAGCAGTGTTTCGAATGACGAGCAGTACTTC. Its translation is CASSVSNDEQYF. The genes are TRBV6-1 and TRBJ2-7; D is uncertain. V shed 4 bases and J shed 5 bases, with 9 bases lying between them. The CDR3 extends over 12 amino acids. CDR1 and CDR2 from the germline V gene are MNHNS and SASEGT.

The chain has TRBV7-9 and TRBJ1-2; D gene ambiguous. V lost 0 bases to trimming and J lost 2 bases, with 7 bases between them. The CDR3 totals 14 residues. From germline, CDR1 is SEHNR and CDR2 FQNEAQ (reference sequence). CDR3 nucleotide sequence: TGTGCCAGCAGCTTAGCATCAGGCAACTATGGCTACACCTTC. Residues: CASSLASGNYGYTF. The complete variable domain, with remaining parts taken from reference TRBV7-9 and TRBJ1-2, reads DTGVSQNPRHKITKRGQNVTFRCDPISEHNRLYWYRQTLGQGPEFLTYFQNEAQLEKSRLLSDRFSAERPKGSFSTLEIQRTEQGDSAMYLCASSLASGNYGYTFGSGTRLTVV.

This sequence joins TRBV18 and TRBJ2-3; D remains unclear. From germline, CDR1 is KGHSH and CDR2 LQKENI. V lost 3 bases, J lost 3 bases, and 10 bases lay in between. The CDR3 consists of 14 residues. CDR3 amino acids: CASSPPDGTDTQYF. The CDR3 DNA sequence: TGTGCCAGCTCACCGCCGGACGGAACAGATACGCAGTATTTT.

J is TRBJ1-1 and V is TRBV18; D unresolved. CDR3 length: 13 residues. Deletions cut 2 bases from V and 8 bases from J, with 12 bases between. Germline V lookup: CDR1 KGHSH, CDR2 LQKENI. The DNA of the CDR3 is TGTGCCAGCTCACCAAGTAATGGGATCGAAGCTTTCTTT. It yields the protein CASSPSNGIEAFF. Looking up the rest from reference TRBV18 and TRBJ1-1 gives the full variable domain: NAGVMQNPRHLVRRRGQEARLRCSPMKGHSHVYWYRQLPEEGLKFMVYLQKENIIDESGMPKERFSAEFPKEGPSILRIQQVVRGDSAAYFCASSPSNGIEAFFGQGTRLTVV.

CDR3 residues: CASSPRTGTYEQYF. The CDR3 DNA sequence: TGTGCCAGTAGTCCAAGGACAGGCACCTACGAGCAGTACTTC. The V and J genes are TRBV19 and TRBJ2-7, with 7 nucleotides matching TRBD1. This CDR3 comprises 14 residues. Germline V gene sequence: CDR1 LNHDA, CDR2 SQIVND (reference sequence). V gave up 5 bases and J gave up 2 bases; unmatched junction bases: 6.

CDR3 nucleotide sequence: TGTGCCAGCAGTTTGGCAGTCGGTGAGCAGTTCTTC. It translates to CASSLAVGEQFF. The V and J genes are TRBV11-3 and TRBJ2-1; D call uncertain. The CDR3 extends over 12 amino acids. V gave up 6 bases and J gave up 9 bases, with 12 bases separating them. Germline lookup yields CDR1 SGHNT and CDR2 YENEEA.

This clone showed up just a few times. V and J are TRBV6-5 and TRBJ2-2; TRBD1 agrees at 8 bases. The J segment lost 6 bases and the V segment lost 6 bases, leaving 6 bases of the junction unmatched. In germline, CDR1 is MNHEY, CDR2 SVGAGI. The CDR3 sequence is 14 residues long. CDR3 residues: CASRRQGRSGELFF. The CDR3 DNA reads as TGTGCCAGCAGGCGACAGGGGAGGTCCGGGGAGCTGTTTTTT.

This chain uses TRBV27 with TRBJ2-7; 10 bases map to TRBD2. V lost 4 bases, J lost 4 bases, and 4 bases stayed unmatched. CDR1 and CDR2 (germline): MNHEY, SMNVEV (reference sequence). The CDR3 sequence is 14 residues long. The DNA of the CDR3 is TGTGCCAGCAGTTCGAGCGGGAGGGAATACGAGCAGTACTTC. Protein: CASSSSGREYEQYF.

The chain joins TRBV28 to TRBJ1-2; D gene uncertain. Germline V gives CDR1 MDHEN, CDR2 SYDVKM. CDR3 length equals 13 residues. V shed 2 bases and J shed 5 bases, with 9 bases lying between them. The CDR3 DNA sequence: TGTGCCAGCAGTTTAGCCGGGAAGTATGGCTACACCTTC. Amino acids: CASSLAGKYGYTF.

V gene TRBV19 combines with J gene TRBJ2-3; the match to TRBD2 covers 7 bases. Trimming took 3 bases from V and 4 from J; bases not matched to a gene: 7. There are 15 residues in the CDR3. Germline V gives CDR1 LNHDA, CDR2 SQIVND (reference sequence). CDR3 in DNA: TGTGCCAGTAGTATTGGAAAAGCGGGACCAGATACGCAGTATTTT. Its translation is CASSIGKAGPDTQYF.

The chain joins TRBV5-5 to TRBJ1-1; D gene uncertain. Trimming shortened V by 0 bases and J by 8 bases, and 5 bases separated the two germline ends. This CDR3 spans 11 amino acids. CDR1 is SGHKS and CDR2 is YYEKEE in the germline V gene (reference sequence). The CDR3 DNA reads as TGTGCCAGCAGCTTGGTGGCAGAAGCTTTCTTT. The encoded protein is CASSLVAEAFF.

V gene TRBV29-1 combines with J gene TRBJ1-1; no firm D call. The CDR3 is made up of 12 amino acids. V lost 8 bases and J lost 1, with 11 bases in between. Germline CDR1 and CDR2: SQVTM and ANQGSEA. CDR3 residues: CSSTTGNTEAFF. Here the CDR3 DNA reads TGCAGCTCGACGACGGGGAACACTGAAGCTTTCTTT. Supplemented by reference TRBV29-1 and TRBJ1-1, the full variable domain reads SAVISQKPSRDICQRGTSLTIQCQVDSQVTMMFWYRQQPGQSLTLIATANQGSEATYESGFVIDKFPISRPNLTFSTLTVSNMSPEDSSIYLCSSTTGNTEAFFGQGTRLTVV.

This clone has only one observation. V gene TRBV15 combines with J gene TRBJ1-1, with D unclear. Looked up from germline, CDR1 is LNHNV and CDR2 is YYDKDF (reference sequence). V lost 5 bases and J lost 4, with 8 bases in between. CDR3 length: 12 residues. The CDR3 loop is CATSARGTEAFF. CDR3 in DNA: TGTGCCACCAGCGCCCGGGGCACTGAAGCTTTCTTT.

This clone has a single count. This chain joins TRBV28 and TRBJ2-7, with no clear D. Germline CDR1 is MDHEN and CDR2 is SYDVKM. V was pared by 1 base and J by 4 bases, with 8 bases between. There are 13 residues in the CDR3. DNA of the CDR3: TGTGCCAGCAGTTTATACCCGCCTTACGAGCAGTACTTC. As protein: CASSLYPPYEQYF.

This clone has just one count. The V and J genes are TRBV7-2 and TRBJ2-1; TRBD1 matches at 9 bases. The CDR3 runs 14 residues. V lost 3 bases to trimming and J lost 7 bases; unmatched junction nucleotides: 4. From germline, CDR1 is SGHTA and CDR2 FQGNSA. The DNA for the CDR3 is TGTGCCAGCAGCTTCGGGGACAGGGAAAATGAGCAGTTCTTC. This encodes CASSFGDRENEQFF.

CDR3 region: CASSIQTNPYNEQFF. The CDR3 DNA reads as TGTGCCAGTAGTATACAAACAAACCCGTACAATGAGCAGTTCTTC. The chain links TRBV19 to TRBJ2-1; no reliable D call. The CDR3 is made up of 15 amino acids. V was cut by 2 bases and J by 4 bases, with 12 bases left in between. The V gene's germline CDR1 is LNHDA and CDR2 SQIVND (reference sequence). Drawing the rest from reference TRBV19 and TRBJ2-1, the complete variable domain is DGGITQSPKYLFRKEGQNVTLSCEQNLNHDAMYWYRQDPGQGLRLIYYSQIVNDFQKGDIAEGYSVSREKKESFPLTVTSAQKNPTAFYLCASSIQTNPYNEQFFGPGTRLTVL.

J is TRBJ1-2 and V is TRBV28; 8 positions agree with TRBD1. The CDR3 is 17 amino acids. V lost 6 bases, J lost 2 bases, and 14 bases stayed unmatched. The V gene's germline CDR1 is MDHEN and CDR2 SYDVKM. CDR3 sequence: CASSALFGQGGNYGYTF. The CDR3 nucleotides read TGTGCCAGCAGCGCTCTATTCGGACAGGGAGGAAACTATGGCTACACCTTC.

The CDR3: CASSLQYEQFF. The CDR3 coding sequence is TGTGCCAGCAGTCTGCAGTATGAGCAGTTCTTC. The chain links TRBV2 to TRBJ2-1, with no clear D. Per germline, CDR1 SNHLY and CDR2 FYNNEI. V gave up 5 bases and J gave up 8 bases, with 7 bases separating them. The CDR3 sequence is 11 residues long.

V is TRBV5-1 and J is TRBJ1-2, with 7 bases aligning to TRBD1. CDR1 is SGHRS, CDR2 YFSETQ, per germline. This CDR3 is 15 amino acids long. J gave up 6 bases and V 0 bases, and 8 bases lay outside the gene matches. The CDR3 reads CASSLVGDSTNGYTF. The DNA of the CDR3 is TGCGCCAGCAGCTTGGTGGGGGACAGTACTAATGGCTACACCTTC.

The gene calls are TRBV25-1 and TRBJ1-4; no reliable D call. CDR1 and CDR2 (germline): MGHDK, SYGVNS. V lost 5 bases and J 0 bases, leaving 13 bases between the germline ends. CDR3 length: 16 amino acids. The CDR3, as DNA: TGTGCCAGCAGTTCTGGGGTTAAGACAACTAATGAAAAACTGTTTTTT. Protein sequence: CASSSGVKTTNEKLFF.

The chain has TRBV15 and TRBJ1-2; 8 bases map to TRBD1. J was trimmed by 4 bases and V by 9 bases; bases with no gene match: 7. The CDR3 has 13 residues. CDR1 and CDR2 (germline): LNHNV, YYDKDF (reference sequence). The CDR3 sequence is CATRTGNLYGYTF. The CDR3 DNA reads TGTGCCACACGGACAGGGAACCTCTATGGCTACACCTTC.

This clone has just a few counts. The J gene is TRBJ2-2, the V gene TRBV18; D uncertain. Germline-derived CDR1 and CDR2 are KGHSH and LQKENI. CDR3 length: 13 residues. Trimming pared 1 base from V and 6 bases from J, leaving 6 bases between. CDR3 nucleotide sequence: TGTGCCAGCTCACCACAGGTGTCCGGGGAGCTGTTTTTT. Protein sequence: CASSPQVSGELFF.

The chain recombines TRBV7-2 with TRBJ2-7, with 9 bases matching TRBD2. Per germline, CDR1 SGHTA and CDR2 FQGNSA. V trimming: 6 bases; J trimming: 1 base; junction bases outside the gene matches: 7. The CDR3 is 15 residues long. CDR3: CASSPTSGLSYEQYF. The CDR3 nucleotides are TGTGCCAGCAGTCCTACTAGCGGGTTATCCTACGAGCAGTACTTC.